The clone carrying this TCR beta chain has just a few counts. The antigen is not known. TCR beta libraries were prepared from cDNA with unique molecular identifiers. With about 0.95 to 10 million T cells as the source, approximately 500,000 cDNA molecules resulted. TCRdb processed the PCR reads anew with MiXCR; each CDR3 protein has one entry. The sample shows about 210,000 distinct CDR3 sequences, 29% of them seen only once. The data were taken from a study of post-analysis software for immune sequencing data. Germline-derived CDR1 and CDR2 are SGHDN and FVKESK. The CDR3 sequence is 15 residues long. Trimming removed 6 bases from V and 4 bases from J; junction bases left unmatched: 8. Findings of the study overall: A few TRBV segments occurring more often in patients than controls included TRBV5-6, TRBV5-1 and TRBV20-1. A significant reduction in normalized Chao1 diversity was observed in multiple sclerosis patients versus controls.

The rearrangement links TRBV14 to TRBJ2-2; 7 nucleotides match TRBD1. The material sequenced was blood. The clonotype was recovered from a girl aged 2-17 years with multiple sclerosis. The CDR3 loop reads CASRQTGVATGELFF. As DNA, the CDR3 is TGTGCCAGCAGACAAACAGGGGTAGCCACCGGGGAGCTGTTTTTT.